This TCR beta chain was found in a study of T-cell memory formation after mild COVID-19. In this sample, this clonotype turned up a few times. TCRdb independently ran MiXCR on the 5' RACE reads; one entry per CDR3 protein. The sample has about 440,000 distinct CDR3 sequences, 15% to 25% seen once; the top ten hold 7.5% to 9.5%. This CDR3 has 15 amino acids. V was clipped by 5 bases and J by 6 bases, with 18 bases between them. This TCR came from an adult woman who had mild COVID-19 (a few samples of this study predate the infection). Cell type and time point are not known. The sequenced sample was PBMCs or a T cell subset sorted from them (not recorded which). This chain uses TRBV12-3 or TRBV12-4 with TRBJ2-3; perhaps TRBD2 as D (7 bases). CDR3 nucleotides: TGTGCCAGCAGTCTCCTAGGGGGGGGTTGGGATACGCAGTATTTT. Protein product: CASSLLGGGWDTQYF.